This TCR beta chain was sequenced in a study of cytomegalovirus exposure and HLA in healthy donors. Across the study: A later analysis reported the same platform for the 110 or so validation repertoires and the roughly 700 first-cohort repertoires.

This CDR3 comprises 14 residues. V lost 2 bases and J lost 2, with 8 bases in between. Germline assignment: CDR1 SEHNR and CDR2 FQNEAQ (reference sequence). Findings of the study overall: Cytomegalovirus-associated status was assigned to more than 150 TCR beta chains. Most TCR sequences showed up rarely, but some public TCRs showed up in many donors. In a later analysis, first-cohort TCR clusters were found to tend to co-occur in the 100 to 150 validation repertoires.

TCRdb's copy holds only in-frame clones and misses some; the assay was immunoSEQ multiplex PCR. The sample lists 150,000 or so clones, 85% to 90% occurring once. Notes on this clone: As yet, its antigen is unknown.

This sequence originates from a woman aged 25 to 39 in good health and CMV-seronegative. Sequencing input: PBMCs. The V gene is TRBV7-9, the J gene TRBJ2-3; D unresolved. The DNA for the CDR3 is TGTGCCAGCAGCTTAACTGTGAACACAGATACGCAGTATTTT. Translated: CASSLTVNTDTQYF. The full variable domain, with the rest looked up from reference TRBV7-9 and TRBJ2-3, is DTGVSQNPRHKITKRGQNVTFRCDPISEHNRLYWYRQTLGQGPEFLTYFQNEAQLEKSRLLSDRFSAERPKGSFSTLEIQRTEQGDSAMYLCASSLTVNTDTQYFGPGTRLTVL.